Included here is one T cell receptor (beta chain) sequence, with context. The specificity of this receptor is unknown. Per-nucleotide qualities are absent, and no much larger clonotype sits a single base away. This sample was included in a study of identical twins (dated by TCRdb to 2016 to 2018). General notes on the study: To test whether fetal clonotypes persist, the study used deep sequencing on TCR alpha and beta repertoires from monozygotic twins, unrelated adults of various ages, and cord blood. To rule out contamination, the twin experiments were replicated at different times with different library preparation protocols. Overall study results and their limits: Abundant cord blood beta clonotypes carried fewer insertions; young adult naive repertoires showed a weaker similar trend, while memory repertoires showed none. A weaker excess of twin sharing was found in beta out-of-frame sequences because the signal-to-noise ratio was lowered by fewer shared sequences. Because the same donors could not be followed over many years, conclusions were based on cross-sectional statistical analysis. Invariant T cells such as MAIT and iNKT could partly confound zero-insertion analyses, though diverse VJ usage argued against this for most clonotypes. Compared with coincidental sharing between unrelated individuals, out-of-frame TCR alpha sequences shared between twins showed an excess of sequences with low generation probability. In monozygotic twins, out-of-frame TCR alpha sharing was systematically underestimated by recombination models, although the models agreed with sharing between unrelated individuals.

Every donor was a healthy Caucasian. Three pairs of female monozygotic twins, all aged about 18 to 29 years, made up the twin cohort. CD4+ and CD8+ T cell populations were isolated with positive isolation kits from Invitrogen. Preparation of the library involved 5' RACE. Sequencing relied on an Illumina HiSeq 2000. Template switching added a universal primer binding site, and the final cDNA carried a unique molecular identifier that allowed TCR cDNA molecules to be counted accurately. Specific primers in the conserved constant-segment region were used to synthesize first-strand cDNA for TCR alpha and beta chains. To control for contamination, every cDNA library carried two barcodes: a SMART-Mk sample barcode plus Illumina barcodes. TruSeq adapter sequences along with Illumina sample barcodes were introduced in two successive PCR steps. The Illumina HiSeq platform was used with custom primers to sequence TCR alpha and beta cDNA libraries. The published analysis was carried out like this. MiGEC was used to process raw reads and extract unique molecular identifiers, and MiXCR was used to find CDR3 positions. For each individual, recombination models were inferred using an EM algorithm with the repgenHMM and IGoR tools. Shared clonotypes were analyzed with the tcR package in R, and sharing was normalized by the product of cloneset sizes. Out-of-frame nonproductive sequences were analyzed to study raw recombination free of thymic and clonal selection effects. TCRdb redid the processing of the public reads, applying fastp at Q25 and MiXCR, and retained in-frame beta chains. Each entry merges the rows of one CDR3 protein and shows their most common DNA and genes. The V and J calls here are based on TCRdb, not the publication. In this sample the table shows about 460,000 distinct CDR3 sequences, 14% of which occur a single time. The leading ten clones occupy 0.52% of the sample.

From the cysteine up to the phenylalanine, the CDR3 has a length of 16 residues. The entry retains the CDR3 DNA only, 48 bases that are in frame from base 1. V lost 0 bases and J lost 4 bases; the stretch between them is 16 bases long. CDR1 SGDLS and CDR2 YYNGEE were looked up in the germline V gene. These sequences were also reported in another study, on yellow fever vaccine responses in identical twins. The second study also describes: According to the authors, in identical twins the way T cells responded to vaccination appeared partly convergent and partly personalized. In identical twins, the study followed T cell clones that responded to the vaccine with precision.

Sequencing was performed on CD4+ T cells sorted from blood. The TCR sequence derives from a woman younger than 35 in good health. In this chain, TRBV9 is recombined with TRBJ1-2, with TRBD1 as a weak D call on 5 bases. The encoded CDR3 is CASSVEGAKGSYGYTF. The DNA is TGTGCCAGCAGCGTAGAAGGGGCCAAAGGCAGCTATGGCTACACCTTC.